A single sample gave rise to the 24 T cell receptor beta chains below, sequenced in a study of early T cells in non-severe SARS-CoV-2 infection. MiXCR was run by TCRdb on the 5' RACE reads, yielding one entry per CDR3 protein. The sample records 15,000 to 20,000 distinct CDR3 sequences, more than 5% being singletons. The sequenced sample was whole blood. These receptors originate from an adult who was a healthcare worker with PCR-confirmed SARS-CoV-2 infection or an uninfected control (not recorded which).

This clonotype was counted at least ten times. This CDR3 is CASSWDSGGDTQYF. CDR3 nucleotides: TGCGCCAGCAGCTGGGACTCCGGGGGAGATACGCAGTATTTT. This sequence joins TRBV5-1 and TRBJ2-3; tentatively, D is TRBD2 (6 bases). Trimming took off 3 bases at V and 5 bases at J, with 13 bases between the two ends. The CDR3 is made up of 14 amino acids. CDR1 is SGHRS, CDR2 YFSETQ, per germline.

This clonotype was picked up many times. The rearrangement links TRBV11-2 to TRBJ2-2; TRBD2 agrees at 9 bases. V lost 5 bases to trimming and J lost 0 bases; unmatched junction nucleotides: 1. CDR3 length: 15 residues. Germline assignment: CDR1 SGHAT and CDR2 FQNNGV. The CDR3, as DNA: TGTGCCAGCAGCCTAGCGGGACCGAACACCGGGGAGCTGTTTTTT. Protein: CASSLAGPNTGELFF.

This clonotype qualifies as medium-sized (0.01 to 0.1%). The chain links TRBV7-2 to TRBJ1-2; no clear D. V lost 1 base and J lost 3, with 9 bases in between. Germline loops: CDR1 SGHTA, CDR2 FQGNSA. This CDR3 is built from 14 residues. The CDR3 loop is CASSLVVADYGYTF. Here the CDR3 DNA reads TGTGCCAGCAGCTTAGTCGTGGCAGACTATGGCTACACCTTC.

By share, this clonotype counts as medium-sized. The V gene is TRBV7-2, the J gene TRBJ2-1, with D unresolved. This CDR3 has 15 amino acids. V was trimmed by 1 base and J by 1 base, leaving 8 bases between them. The germline V gene has CDR1 SGHTA and CDR2 FQGNSA. The CDR3 loop is CASSLGTRSYNEQFF. The CDR3 DNA reads TGTGCCAGCAGCTTAGGGACCCGTTCCTACAATGAGCAGTTCTTC.

At least ten counts were recorded for this clonotype. V gene TRBV20-1 combines with J gene TRBJ1-5, with D possibly TRBD1 on 6 matching bases. Germline V gene sequence: CDR1 DFQATT, CDR2 SNEGSKA (reference sequence). V lost 0 bases and J 2 bases, leaving 14 bases between the germline ends. This CDR3 has 16 amino acids. The CDR3 sequence is CSARDFRGAGNQPQHF. CDR3 nucleotides: TGCAGTGCTAGAGATTTTAGGGGGGCTGGCAATCAGCCCCAGCATTTT.

This clonotype was observed many times. The chain uses TRBV3-1 and TRBJ2-5; 9 bases align to TRBD2. Germline loops: CDR1 LGHDT, CDR2 YNNKEL (reference sequence). This CDR3 region has 16 residues. J was trimmed by 3 bases and V by 1 base; bases with no gene match: 6. CDR3 protein: CASSQGVGGREETQYF. The CDR3 DNA is TGTGCCAGCAGCCAAGGAGTGGGCGGGAGGGAAGAGACCCAGTACTTC.

This clonotype counts as medium-sized. V is TRBV5-1 and J is TRBJ2-7; 10 bases line up with TRBD2. The germline CDR1 and CDR2 sequences are SGHRS and YFSETQ. The ends lost 1 base at V and 7 bases at J; junction bases unmatched: 5. This CDR3 comprises 14 residues. CDR3 nucleotides: TGCGCCAGCAGCTTGACTAGCGGGATGGGAGAGCAGTACGTC. Translation: CASSLTSGMGEQYV.

The sample holds many counts of this clonotype. This chain uses TRBV7-9 with TRBJ2-1; 7 bases are a match to TRBD2. From germline, CDR1 is SEHNR and CDR2 FQNEAQ (reference sequence). The V gene end was trimmed by 5 bases and the J gene end by 12 bases; junction bases not matched to a gene: 10. This CDR3 spans 13 amino acids. The CDR3 DNA reads TGTGCCAGCAGCCGCCCCAGACTAGCACCGCAGTTCTTC. Amino acid sequence: CASSRPRLAPQFF.

Relative to its sample, this clonotype is medium-sized. The genes are TRBV4-1 and TRBJ2-2, with 13 bases lining up with TRBD2. V shed 4 bases and J 3 bases; nucleotides not matched to a gene: 5. Germline CDR1 is MGHRA and CDR2 is YSYEKL. The CDR3 covers 17 residues. The CDR3 sequence: CASSPGLAGPYTGELFF. In DNA form, the CDR3 reads TGCGCCAGCAGCCCGGGACTAGCGGGACCGTACACCGGGGAGCTGTTTTTT.

In its sample, this clonotype was seen many times. The chain is built from TRBV12-3 or TRBV12-4 and TRBJ2-6; the D gene could be TRBD1 or TRBD2 (5 bases each). Trimming removed 8 bases from V and 3 bases from J, with 11 bases in between. This CDR3 comprises 14 residues. The CDR3: CASGTGVGANVLTF. The CDR3 nucleotides read TGTGCCAGCGGGACCGGGGTTGGGGCCAACGTCCTGACTTTC.

This clonotype has ten or more counts. CDR3 amino acids: CASSPDVSGANVLTF. CDR3 DNA sequence: TGCGCCAGCAGCCCGGACGTCTCTGGGGCCAACGTCCTGACTTTC. V is TRBV5-1 and J is TRBJ2-6, with D unresolved. Trimming shortened V by 4 bases and J by 0 bases, and 8 bases separated the two germline ends. Germline assignment: CDR1 SGHRS and CDR2 YFSETQ. There are 15 residues in the CDR3.

The chain is built from TRBV4-3 and TRBJ2-3, with 8 bases that match TRBD2. In germline, CDR1 is LGHNA, CDR2 YSLEER. The CDR3 is made up of 17 amino acids. The junction had 9 bases not matched to a gene; V was cut back by 0 bases and J by 4 bases. Written as DNA, the CDR3 is TGCGCCAGCAGCCAAGATTGGGGAGCGGGAGTCTCAGATACGCAGTATTTT. Its translation: CASSQDWGAGVSDTQYF.

This clonotype counts as medium-sized. The V and J genes are TRBV20-1 and TRBJ1-2, with D hard to call. Looked up from germline, CDR1 is DFQATT and CDR2 is SNEGSKA (reference sequence). The CDR3 length is 13 residues. Deletions cut 2 bases from V and 8 bases from J, with 15 bases between. The DNA of the CDR3 is TGCAGTGCTAGATCGGGTCCCCACCTCGGCTACACCTTC. Translation: CSARSGPHLGYTF.

This clonotype was observed many times. V and J are TRBV20-1 and TRBJ1-2, with a tentative D call TRBD1 (5 bases). The CDR3 is 18 amino acids. The V and J ends lost 0 bases and 1 base respectively, with 21 bases between them. The germline CDR1 and CDR2 sequences are DFQATT and SNEGSKA (reference sequence). The CDR3 here is CSARDRGVERGLNYGYTF. Here the CDR3 DNA reads TGCAGTGCTAGAGATCGGGGGGTCGAAAGGGGCCTTAACTATGGCTACACCTTC.

By share, this clonotype counts as medium-sized. The gene calls are TRBV30 and TRBJ1-1, with a tentative D call TRBD1 (6 bases). With 3 bases removed from V and 5 bases from J, the gap between germline ends came to 22 bases. CDR1 GTSNPN and CDR2 SVGIG come from the germline V gene (reference sequence). The CDR3 sequence is 16 residues long. The CDR3 coding sequence is TGTGCCTGGAGCCGCAGGGGCCAGATCCAGGGGACTGAAGCTTTCTTT. This translates into CAWSRRGQIQGTEAFF.

Concerning this clonotype: With a much larger clone just one base away, this may be a read error. The chain employs TRBV5-1 and TRBJ2-5; D gene unclear. CDR1 is SGHRS, CDR2 YFSETQ, per germline. The CDR3 is 17 amino acids. CDR3 bases: TGCGCCAGCATCTTGGGCGGCAGGAGACTGTCCCAAGAGACCCAGTACTTC. Residues: CASILGGRRLSQETQYF.

This clonotype has a count of ten or more. J is TRBJ1-3 and V is TRBV6-1; 7 bases are shared with TRBD1. The CDR3 sequence is 14 residues long. V shed 5 bases, J shed 4 bases, and the junction held 5 bases outside the gene matches. The germline V gene has CDR1 MNHNS and CDR2 SASEGT. The CDR3 nucleotides are TGTGCCAGCAGTTACAGGGGTCCGGGAAACACCATATATTTT. This encodes CASSYRGPGNTIYF.

At least ten counts were recorded for this clonotype. The chain couples TRBV20-1 to TRBJ1-2, with TRBD1 matching 8 bases. This CDR3 is built from 16 residues. CDR1 is DFQATT and CDR2 is SNEGSKA in the germline V gene (reference sequence). Unmatched junction bases numbered 14, after V lost 2 bases and J lost 6 bases. CDR3 protein: CSARWDVWTGSNGYTF. The CDR3 DNA reads TGCAGTGCTAGATGGGACGTTTGGACAGGGTCGAATGGCTACACCTTC.

This clonotype counts as medium-sized. The chain has TRBV20-1 and TRBJ2-1, with 10 bases aligning to TRBD2. This CDR3 has 16 residues. V trimming: 0 bases; J trimming: 8 bases; junction bases outside the gene matches: 10. Germline CDR1 and CDR2: DFQATT and SNEGSKA (reference sequence). As DNA, the CDR3 is TGCAGTGCTAGAGATCCTTCTAGCGGGAGCTTCCATGAGCAGTTCTTC. Amino acid sequence: CSARDPSSGSFHEQFF.

Ten or more counts support this clonotype. The rearrangement links TRBV29-1 to TRBJ1-3, with D hard to call. The CDR3 totals 11 residues. The V end lost 7 bases, the J end lost 3 bases, and 7 bases lay between the germline ends. The germline V gene encodes CDR1 SQVTM and CDR2 ANQGSEA. This CDR3 is CSARSGNTIYF. CDR3 DNA: TGCAGCGCTAGGAGTGGAAACACCATATATTTT.

This clonotype has at least ten counts. The V gene is TRBV29-1, the J gene TRBJ2-1; 9 nucleotides line up with TRBD1. The CDR3 is 15 amino acids. In germline, CDR1 is SQVTM, CDR2 ANQGSEA. V was pared by 3 bases and J by 5 bases, with 8 bases of the junction left unmatched. In DNA, the CDR3 is TGCAGCGTTGACACGGGACAGGGAAGGAACAATGAGCAGTTCTTC. This translates into CSVDTGQGRNNEQFF.

The chain carries TRBV20-1 and TRBJ2-3; D call uncertain. With 6 bases removed from V and 0 bases from J, the gap between germline ends came to 7 bases. This CDR3 is built from 12 residues. Germline loops: CDR1 DFQATT, CDR2 SNEGSKA (reference sequence). The CDR3: CSADLSTDTQYF. The CDR3 DNA reads TGCAGTGCGGACCTTAGCACAGATACGCAGTATTTT.

Ten or more counts support this clonotype. The chain has TRBV30 and TRBJ2-3; D remains unclear. CDR1 GTSNPN and CDR2 SVGIG come from the germline V gene (reference sequence). CDR3 size: 12 residues. With 4 bases removed from V and 6 bases from J, the gap between germline ends came to 11 bases. This CDR3 is CAWTSLGDTQYF. CDR3 nucleotides: TGTGCCTGGACTTCACTCGGCGATACGCAGTATTTT.

Turning to this clonotype: Compared with germline, one end of the junction differs, possibly owing to a read error. The chain employs TRBV7-9 and TRBJ1-2, with D possibly being TRBD1 (6 bases). Germline values: CDR1 SEHNR, CDR2 FQNEAQ (reference sequence). The CDR3 sequence is 13 residues long. This chain's CDR3 is CAISLVQGYGYTF. Written as DNA, the CDR3 is TGTGCCATCAGCTTAGTACAGGGCTATGGCTACACCTTC.